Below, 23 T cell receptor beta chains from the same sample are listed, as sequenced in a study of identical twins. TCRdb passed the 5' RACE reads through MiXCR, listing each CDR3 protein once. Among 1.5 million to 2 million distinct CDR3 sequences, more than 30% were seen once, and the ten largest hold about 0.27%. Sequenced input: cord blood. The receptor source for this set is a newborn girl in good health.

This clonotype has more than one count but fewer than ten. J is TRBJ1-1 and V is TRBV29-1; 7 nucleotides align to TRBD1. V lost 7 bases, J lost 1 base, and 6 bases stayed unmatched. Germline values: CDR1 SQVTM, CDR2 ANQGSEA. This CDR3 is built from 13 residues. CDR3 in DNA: TGCAGCGCCATTGACAGGGCGAACACTGAAGCTTTCTTT. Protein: CSAIDRANTEAFF. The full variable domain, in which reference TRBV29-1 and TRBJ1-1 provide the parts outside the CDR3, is SAVISQKPSRDICQRGTSLTIQCQVDSQVTMMFWYRQQPGQSLTLIATANQGSEATYESGFVIDKFPISRPNLTFSTLTVSNMSPEDSSIYLCSAIDRANTEAFFGQGTRLTVV.

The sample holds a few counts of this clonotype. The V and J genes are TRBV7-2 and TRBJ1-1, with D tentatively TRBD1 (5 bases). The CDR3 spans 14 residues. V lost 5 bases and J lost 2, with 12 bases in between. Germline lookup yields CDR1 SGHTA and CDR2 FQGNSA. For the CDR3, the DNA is TGTGCCAGCAGCCGGGGGGGGATTAACACTGAAGCTTTCTTT. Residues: CASSRGGINTEAFF.

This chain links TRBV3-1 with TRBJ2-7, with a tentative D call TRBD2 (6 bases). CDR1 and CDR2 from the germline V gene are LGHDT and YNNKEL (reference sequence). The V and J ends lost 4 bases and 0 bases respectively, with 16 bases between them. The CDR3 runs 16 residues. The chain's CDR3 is CASSPETSFASYEQYF. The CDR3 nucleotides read TGTGCCAGCAGCCCGGAGACTAGTTTTGCCTCCTACGAGCAGTACTTC.

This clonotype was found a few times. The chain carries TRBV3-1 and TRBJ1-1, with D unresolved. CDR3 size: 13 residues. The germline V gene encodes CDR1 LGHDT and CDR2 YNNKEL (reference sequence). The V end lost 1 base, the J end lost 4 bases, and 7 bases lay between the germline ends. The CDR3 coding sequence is TGTGCCAGCAGCCAAGCTATGCGCACTGAAGCTTTCTTT. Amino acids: CASSQAMRTEAFF.

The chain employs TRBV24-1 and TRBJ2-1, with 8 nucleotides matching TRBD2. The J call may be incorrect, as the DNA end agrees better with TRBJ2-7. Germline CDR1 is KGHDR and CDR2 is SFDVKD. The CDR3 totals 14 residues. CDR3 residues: CATSSGREYNEQYF. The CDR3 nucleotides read TGTGCCACCAGTTCCGGGAGGGAATACAATGAGCAGTACTTC.

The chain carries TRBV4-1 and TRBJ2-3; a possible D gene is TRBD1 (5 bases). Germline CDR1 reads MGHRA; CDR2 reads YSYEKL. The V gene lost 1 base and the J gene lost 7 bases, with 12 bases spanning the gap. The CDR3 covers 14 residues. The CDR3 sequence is CASSQAGSRNTQYF. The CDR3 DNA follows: TGCGCCAGCAGCCAAGCAGGGTCGCGGAATACGCAGTATTTT.

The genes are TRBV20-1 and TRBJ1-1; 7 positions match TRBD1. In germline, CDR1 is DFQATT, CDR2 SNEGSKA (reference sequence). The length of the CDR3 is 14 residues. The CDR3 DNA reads TGCACCCCGGGACAGTATGTTCGGGACGCTGAAGCTTTCTTT. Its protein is CTPGQYVRDAEAFF.

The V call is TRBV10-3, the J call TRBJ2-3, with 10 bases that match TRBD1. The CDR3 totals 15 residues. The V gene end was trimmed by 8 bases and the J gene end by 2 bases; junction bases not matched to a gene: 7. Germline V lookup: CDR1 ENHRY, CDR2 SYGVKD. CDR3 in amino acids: CAISRGTGDTDTQYF. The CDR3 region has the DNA TGTGCCATCTCCCGTGGGACAGGGGACACAGATACGCAGTATTTT.

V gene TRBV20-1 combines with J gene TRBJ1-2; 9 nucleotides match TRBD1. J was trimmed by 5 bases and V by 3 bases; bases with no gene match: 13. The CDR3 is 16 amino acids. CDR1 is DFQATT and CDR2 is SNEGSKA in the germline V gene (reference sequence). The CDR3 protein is CSARRPGTGPGYGYTF. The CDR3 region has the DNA TGCAGTGCTAGGAGACCTGGGACAGGGCCTGGTTATGGCTACACCTTC.

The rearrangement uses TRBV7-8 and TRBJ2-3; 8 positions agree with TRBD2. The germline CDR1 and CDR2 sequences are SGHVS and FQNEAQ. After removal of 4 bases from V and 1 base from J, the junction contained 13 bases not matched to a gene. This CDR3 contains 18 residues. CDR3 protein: CASSSSWNSGIGTDTQYF. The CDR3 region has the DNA TGTGCCAGCAGCTCTTCCTGGAATAGCGGGATAGGCACAGATACGCAGTATTTT.

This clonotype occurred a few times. The CDR3, as DNA: TGCAGTGCTGGACTAGCGGCGAGCACAGATACGCAGTATTTT. Amino acids: CSAGLAASTDTQYF. The chain combines TRBV20-1 with TRBJ2-3, with TRBD2 matching over 10 bases. Germline V CDR1 and CDR2: DFQATT, SNEGSKA (reference sequence). The trim removed 5 bases at V and 0 bases at J, leaving 2 bases unmatched. The CDR3 spans 14 residues.

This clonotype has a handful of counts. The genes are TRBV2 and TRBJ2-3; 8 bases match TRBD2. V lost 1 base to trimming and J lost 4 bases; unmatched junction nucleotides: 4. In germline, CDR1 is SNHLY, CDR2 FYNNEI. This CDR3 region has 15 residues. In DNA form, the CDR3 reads TGTGCCAGCAGTGAAGGGCGGGGGGCCGCAGATACGCAGTATTTT. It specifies CASSEGRGAADTQYF.

CDR3 sequence: CASSLGQRRLDEQFF. CDR3 nucleotide sequence: TGTGCCAGCAGCTTAGGACAGCGCCGTCTCGATGAGCAGTTCTTC. The V call is TRBV7-2, the J call TRBJ2-1; the D gene is possibly TRBD1 (5 bases). Germline CDR1 SGHTA, CDR2 FQGNSA. Trimming shortened V by 1 base and J by 8 bases, and 15 bases separated the two germline ends. CDR3 length equals 15 residues.

In DNA form, the CDR3 reads TGCAGTGCTAGAGATCTACTAGCGGTCTACGAGCAGTACTTC. Its protein is CSARDLLAVYEQYF. This chain connects TRBV20-1 to TRBJ2-7; TRBD2 matches 8 bases. Germline V gene sequence: CDR1 DFQATT, CDR2 SNEGSKA (reference sequence). Unmatched junction bases numbered 4, after V lost 0 bases and J lost 3 bases. The CDR3 loop spans 14 amino acids.

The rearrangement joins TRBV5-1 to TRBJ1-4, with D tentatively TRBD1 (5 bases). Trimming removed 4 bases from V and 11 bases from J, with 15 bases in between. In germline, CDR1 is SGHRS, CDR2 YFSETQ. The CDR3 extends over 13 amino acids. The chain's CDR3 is CASSGGGALKLFF. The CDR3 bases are TGCGCCAGCAGCGGAGGAGGGGCCCTCAAACTGTTTTTT.

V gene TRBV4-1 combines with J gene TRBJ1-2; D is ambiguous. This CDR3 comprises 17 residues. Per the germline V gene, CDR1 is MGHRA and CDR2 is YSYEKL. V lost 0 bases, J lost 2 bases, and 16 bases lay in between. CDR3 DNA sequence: TGCGCCAGCAGCCAAGATGGTCGACCCGCACCCAACTATGGCTACACCTTC. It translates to CASSQDGRPAPNYGYTF.

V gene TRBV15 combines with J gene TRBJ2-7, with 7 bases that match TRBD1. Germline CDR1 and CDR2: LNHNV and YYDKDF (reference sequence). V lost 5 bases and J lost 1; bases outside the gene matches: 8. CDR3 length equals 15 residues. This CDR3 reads CATSGNIQGSYEQYF. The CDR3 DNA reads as TGTGCCACCAGCGGAAATATACAGGGGTCCTACGAGCAGTACTTC.

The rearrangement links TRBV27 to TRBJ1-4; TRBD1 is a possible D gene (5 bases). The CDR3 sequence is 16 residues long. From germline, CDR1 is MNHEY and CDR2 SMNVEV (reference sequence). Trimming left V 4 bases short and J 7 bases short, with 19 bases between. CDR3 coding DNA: TGTGCCAGCAGTTCGCTCAAATCCCTTGGGGGTGAAAAACTGTTTTTT. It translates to CASSSLKSLGGEKLFF. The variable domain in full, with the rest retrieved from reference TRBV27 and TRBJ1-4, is EAQVTQNPRYLITVTGKKLTVTCSQNMNHEYMSWYRQDPGLGLRQIYYSMNVEVTDKGDVPEGYKVSRKEKRNFPLILESPSPNQTSLYFCASSSLKSLGGEKLFFGSGTQLSVL.

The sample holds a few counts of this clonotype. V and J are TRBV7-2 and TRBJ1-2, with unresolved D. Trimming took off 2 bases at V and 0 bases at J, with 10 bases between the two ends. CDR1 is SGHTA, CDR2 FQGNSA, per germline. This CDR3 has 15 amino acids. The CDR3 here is CASSLLQEANYGYTF. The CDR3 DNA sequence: TGTGCCAGCAGCTTACTACAAGAAGCTAACTATGGCTACACCTTC. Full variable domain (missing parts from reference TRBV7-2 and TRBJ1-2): GAGVSQSPSNKVTEKGKDVELRCDPISGHTALYWYRQSLGQGLEFLIYFQGNSAPDKSGLPSDRFSAERTGGSVSTLTIQRTQQEDSAVYLCASSLLQEANYGYTFGSGTRLTVV.

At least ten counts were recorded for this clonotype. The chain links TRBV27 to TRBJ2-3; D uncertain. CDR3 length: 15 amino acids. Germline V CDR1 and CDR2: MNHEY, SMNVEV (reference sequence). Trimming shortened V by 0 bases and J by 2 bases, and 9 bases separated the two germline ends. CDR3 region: CASSLSRSLTDTQYF. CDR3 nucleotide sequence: TGTGCCAGCAGTTTATCGCGGAGCCTCACAGATACGCAGTATTTT.

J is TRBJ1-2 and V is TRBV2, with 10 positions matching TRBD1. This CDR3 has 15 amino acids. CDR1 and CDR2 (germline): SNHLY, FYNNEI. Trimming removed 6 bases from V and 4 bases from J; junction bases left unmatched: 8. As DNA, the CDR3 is TGTGCCAGCAGACCCGACAGGGGGCGTGGCTATGGCTACACCTTC. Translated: CASRPDRGRGYGYTF.

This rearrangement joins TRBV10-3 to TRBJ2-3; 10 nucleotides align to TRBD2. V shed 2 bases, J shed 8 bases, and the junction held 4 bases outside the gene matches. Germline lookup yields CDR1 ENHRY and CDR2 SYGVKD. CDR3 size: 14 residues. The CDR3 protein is CAISELAGEPTQYF. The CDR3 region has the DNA TGTGCCATCAGTGAGCTAGCGGGGGAGCCTACGCAGTATTTT.

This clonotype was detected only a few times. This CDR3 is CAISERDSSYNEQYF. The CDR3 coding sequence is TGTGCCATCAGTGAGAGGGACTCCTCCTACAATGAGCAGTACTTC. This rearrangement joins TRBV10-3 to TRBJ2-1; weak D call: TRBD2 (6 bases). The better agreement between TRBJ2-7 and the DNA end casts doubt on the J call. CDR1 and CDR2 (germline): ENHRY, SYGVKD. The CDR3 loop spans 15 amino acids.